The clone carrying this TCR beta chain has more than one count but fewer than ten. The entry originates in a study of blood T cell repertoires in COVID-19. Study in general: COVID-19 samples, acute and convalescent, were from the United States, Italy and Spain. Sample material is recorded as cDNA or gDNA derived from T cells, B-cell-depleted T cells, or PBMCs.

The method was immunoSEQ multiplex PCR; TCRdb's version includes in-frame clones alone and lacks a portion of them. The table lists 220,000 or so clones, 82% of them singletons. Per the germline V gene, CDR1 is MRHNA and CDR2 is SNTAGT. The CDR3 runs 15 residues. V gave up 8 bases and J gave up 1 base; unmatched junction bases: 9. The chain carries TRBV6-4 and TRBJ1-1; 8 bases are a match to TRBD1. This TCR derives from a woman aged 80 or over with COVID-19, enrolled during active disease. Material for sequencing was peripheral blood. In nucleotides, the CDR3 is TGTGCCAGCCGAGTCCAGGGGGCTGGGAACACTGAAGCTTTCTTT. Protein: CASRVQGAGNTEAFF.